One sample yielded the 24 T cell receptor beta chains listed below, sequenced in a study of early T cells in non-severe SARS-CoV-2 infection. From the 5' RACE reads, TCRdb called clonotypes with MiXCR, one entry per CDR3 protein. The sample lists about 40,000 distinct CDR3 sequences; roughly 5% were seen once. The sample consisted of whole blood, taken at baseline. These receptors all stem from an adult who was a healthcare worker with PCR-confirmed SARS-CoV-2 infection or an uninfected control (not recorded which).

This clonotype was recorded at least ten times. Compared with germline, one end of the junction differs, possibly owing to a read error. The chain joins TRBV4-1 to TRBJ2-3; no definite D call. Germline lookup yields CDR1 MGHRA and CDR2 YSYEKL. The CDR3 is made up of 17 amino acids. The CDR3 protein is CASSRAQPSLSTDTQYF. The DNA of the CDR3 is TGCGCCAGCAGCCGCGCCCAGCCGTCCCTTAGCACGGATACGCAGTATTTT.

This clonotype has a count of ten or more. V and J are TRBV7-2 and TRBJ1-2, with a weak D call TRBD1 (5 bases). Germline CDR1 is SGHTA and CDR2 is FQGNSA. Trimming removed 5 bases at V and 6 bases at J, with 13 bases between. This CDR3 contains 13 residues. The CDR3 region has the DNA TGTGCCAGCAGCGATAGGGGACCCGATGGCTACACCTTC. It is translated as CASSDRGPDGYTF.

This clonotype was detected many times. V and J are TRBV5-4 and TRBJ1-1, with D unresolved. CDR3 length: 14 amino acids. Trimming removed 2 bases at V and 3 bases at J, with 11 bases between. Per germline, CDR1 SGHNT and CDR2 YYREEE (reference sequence). The CDR3 DNA reads TGTGCCAGCAGCTTTTTCCAGCCCTACACTGAAGCTTTCTTT. Translating gives CASSFFQPYTEAFF.

This clonotype was seen at least ten times. The chain recombines TRBV6-2 or TRBV6-3 with TRBJ2-1; 8 nucleotides line up with TRBD2. CDR3 length equals 17 residues. Germline-derived CDR1 and CDR2 are MNHEY and SVGEGT. V was clipped by 7 bases and J by 2 bases; unmatched bases: 13. CDR3 amino acids: CASIGGPAGGTYNEQFF. The CDR3 DNA reads TGTGCCAGCATTGGGGGCCCGGCGGGAGGAACCTACAATGAGCAGTTCTTC.

Ten or more counts support this clonotype. V is TRBV4-3 and J is TRBJ2-3; 10 bases map to TRBD2. CDR1 is LGHNA, CDR2 YSLEER, per germline. The CDR3 is 16 residues long. With 1 base clipped from V and 7 bases from J, the junction kept 8 bases outside the gene matches. The CDR3, as DNA: TGCGCCAGCAGCCAAGGGGCTAGCGGGAGTGGAAATACGCAGTATTTT. This gives the protein CASSQGASGSGNTQYF.

This chain uses TRBV12-3 or TRBV12-4 with TRBJ1-5, with 7 positions matching TRBD1. J gave up 1 base and V 5 bases, and 5 bases lay outside the gene matches. This CDR3 has 15 residues. The CDR3 reads CASSARGLSNQPQHF. In DNA form, the CDR3 reads TGTGCCAGCAGTGCTAGGGGGCTGAGCAATCAGCCCCAGCATTTT.

This clonotype has ten or more counts. The V and J genes are TRBV5-5 and TRBJ2-3; unclear D gene. Germline loops: CDR1 SGHKS, CDR2 YYEKEE (reference sequence). The V gene lost 0 bases and the J gene lost 1 base, with 6 bases spanning the gap. The CDR3 has 14 amino acids. CDR3 protein: CASSLGYRTDTQYF. The CDR3 nucleotides are TGTGCCAGCAGCTTGGGTTACCGCACAGATACGCAGTATTTT.

This clonotype was observed at least ten times. The chain employs TRBV6-5 and TRBJ2-7; D gene ambiguous. The germline V gene has CDR1 MNHEY and CDR2 SVGAGI. This CDR3 has 11 residues. Trimming took off 5 bases at V and 2 bases at J, with 4 bases between the two ends. The CDR3 DNA is TGTGCCAGCAGTACCACCTACGAGCAGTACTTC. Amino acid sequence: CASSTTYEQYF.

J is TRBJ1-5 and V is TRBV19, with 9 bases identical to TRBD1. The CDR3 is 16 amino acids. V lost 4 bases to trimming and J lost 4 bases; unmatched junction nucleotides: 8. Germline lookup yields CDR1 LNHDA and CDR2 SQIVND (reference sequence). CDR3 residues: CASSTQGGTGNQPQHF. The CDR3, as DNA: TGTGCCAGTAGTACCCAGGGAGGGACAGGGAATCAGCCCCAGCATTTT.

The chain links TRBV5-1 to TRBJ1-2; D is ambiguous. Germline CDR1 and CDR2: SGHRS and YFSETQ. This CDR3 is built from 15 residues. V lost 0 bases, J lost 4 bases, and 13 bases lay in between. The CDR3 loop is CASSLGGGPGYGYTF. Here the CDR3 DNA reads TGCGCCAGCAGCTTGGGAGGCGGACCCGGCTATGGCTACACCTTC.

This clonotype was seen more than once but under ten times. The CDR3, as DNA: TGTGCCAGCTCACCAGCAGGAGATACGCAGTATTTT. Translated: CASSPAGDTQYF. This chain joins TRBV18 and TRBJ2-3; no clear D. Trimming pared 2 bases from V and 5 bases from J, leaving 5 bases between. Looked up from germline, CDR1 is KGHSH and CDR2 is LQKENI. The CDR3 sequence is 12 residues long.

The chain carries TRBV30 and TRBJ2-7; 7 positions match TRBD1. After removal of 5 bases from V and 5 bases from J, the junction contained 6 bases not matched to a gene. Germline-derived CDR1 and CDR2 are GTSNPN and SVGIG (reference sequence). The CDR3 consists of 12 residues. The CDR3 sequence is CAWGEGGDEQYF. Written as DNA, the CDR3 is TGTGCCTGGGGAGAAGGGGGCGACGAGCAGTACTTC.

This clonotype has ten or more counts. The V gene is TRBV6-1, the J gene TRBJ2-5; D is perhaps TRBD2 (6 bases). This CDR3 comprises 14 residues. In germline, CDR1 is MNHNS, CDR2 SASEGT. Trimming removed 4 bases from V and 4 bases from J, with 13 bases in between. CDR3 loop: CASSVGGRLETQYF. The CDR3 coding sequence is TGTGCCAGCAGTGTTGGAGGGCGGCTAGAGACCCAGTACTTC.

This clonotype appeared a few times. CDR3 amino acids: CAWSTGDYGYTF. DNA for the CDR3: TGTGCCTGGAGCACAGGTGATTATGGCTACACCTTC. The chain combines TRBV30 with TRBJ1-2; TRBD1 is a possible D gene (5 bases). From germline, CDR1 is GTSNPN and CDR2 SVGIG (reference sequence). There are 12 residues in the CDR3. Trimming shortened V by 3 bases and J by 5 bases, and 10 bases separated the two germline ends.

This chain uses TRBV5-1 with TRBJ2-3; 9 bases map to TRBD2. J lost 1 base, V lost 0 bases, and 3 bases had no gene match. This CDR3 has 16 amino acids. Germline CDR1 reads SGHRS; CDR2 reads YFSETQ. The CDR3 DNA is TGCGCCAGCAGCTTGGGTAGCGGGAGAGGCACAGATACGCAGTATTTT. Protein: CASSLGSGRGTDTQYF.

Ten or more counts support this clonotype. The rearrangement links TRBV29-1 to TRBJ1-2; D unresolved. The length of the CDR3 is 14 residues. Germline CDR1 SQVTM, CDR2 ANQGSEA. V lost 5 bases to trimming and J lost 2 bases, with 15 bases between them. CDR3 DNA sequence: TGCAGCGTTAGACGCCTCCTTGCGAACTATGGCTACACCTTC. Protein product: CSVRRLLANYGYTF.

This sequence joins TRBV10-3 and TRBJ1-5; D is perhaps TRBD1 (5 bases). CDR1 ENHRY and CDR2 SYGVKD come from the germline V gene. Trimming left V 8 bases short and J 2 bases short, with 10 bases between. The CDR3 consists of 13 residues. CDR3 sequence reads: CAIRDSRNQPQHF. The CDR3 nucleotides read TGTGCCATCCGCGACAGTCGCAATCAGCCCCAGCATTTT.

The gene calls are TRBV29-1 and TRBJ2-5; 15 bases are shared with TRBD2. The CDR3 is 13 amino acids. The germline V gene has CDR1 SQVTM and CDR2 ANQGSEA. V shed 7 bases and J 5 bases; nucleotides not matched to a gene: 2. CDR3 coding DNA: TGCAGCGCCGGGACTAGCGGGGGGGAGACCCAGTACTTC. Encoded protein: CSAGTSGGETQYF.

This clonotype came up many times. The chain links TRBV18 to TRBJ1-6; a possible D gene is TRBD1 (5 bases). From germline, CDR1 is KGHSH and CDR2 LQKENI. The CDR3 sequence is 14 residues long. Trimming shortened V by 4 bases and J by 5 bases, and 9 bases separated the two germline ends. The DNA for the CDR3 is TGTGCCAGCTCACAGGACATGGATAATTCACCCCTCCACTTT. Amino acids: CASSQDMDNSPLHF.

This clonotype was picked up many times. V gene TRBV11-2 combines with J gene TRBJ2-1; 14 bases line up with TRBD2. Trimming at V came to 3 bases and at J to 6 bases, leaving 7 bases not matched to a gene. The CDR3 has 17 amino acids. Germline V lookup: CDR1 SGHAT, CDR2 FQNNGV. Here the CDR3 DNA reads TGTGCCAGCAGCTTTTCGGGGACTAGCGGGAGAGGCAATGAGCAGTTCTTC. Translated, it gives CASSFSGTSGRGNEQFF.

This clonotype was seen many times. The rearrangement joins TRBV5-1 to TRBJ2-6; D might be TRBD1 or TRBD2, each matching 5 bases. CDR3 length: 17 amino acids. Trimming pared 0 bases from V and 0 bases from J, leaving 10 bases between. From germline, CDR1 is SGHRS and CDR2 YFSETQ. CDR3 in DNA: TGCGCCAGCAGCTTGGCTACCGGGGCCTCTGGGGCCAACGTCCTGACTTTC. Its protein product is CASSLATGASGANVLTF.

This clonotype has a count of ten or more. This chain joins TRBV9 and TRBJ2-1; D unresolved. The germline V gene has CDR1 SGDLS and CDR2 YYNGEE. CDR3 length: 13 amino acids. V lost 1 base to trimming and J lost 9 bases, with 11 bases between them. CDR3 in DNA: TGTGCCAGCAGCGTATTATTATTCGGTGAGCAGTTCTTC. It is translated as CASSVLLFGEQFF.

This clonotype was counted many times. The rearrangement uses TRBV28 and TRBJ1-5; D is possibly TRBD1 (5 bases). Germline loops: CDR1 MDHEN, CDR2 SYDVKM. The CDR3 sequence is 14 residues long. Trimming cost V 5 bases and J 2 bases, with 10 bases left between them. CDR3 region: CASSQDKGNQPQHF. In DNA, the CDR3 is TGTGCCAGCAGTCAGGACAAAGGCAATCAGCCCCAGCATTTT. Together with reference TRBV28 and TRBJ1-5, the CDR3 gives the full variable domain: DVKVTQSSRYLVKRTGEKVFLECVQDMDHENMFWYRQDPGLGLRLIYFSYDVKMKEKGDIPEGYSVSREKKERFSLILESASTNQTSMYLCASSQDKGNQPQHFGDGTRLSIL.

This clonotype was detected only a few times. The chain is built from TRBV5-1 and TRBJ2-5; 8 bases line up with TRBD2. V lost 1 base to trimming and J lost 5 bases; unmatched junction nucleotides: 10. This CDR3 contains 16 residues. Germline V gene lookup returns CDR1 SGHRS and CDR2 YFSETQ. CDR3 DNA: TGCGCCAGCAGCTTGCCGGGAGGGCCACGTGGGGAGACCCAGTACTTC. Protein product: CASSLPGGPRGETQYF.